These 5 T cell receptor beta chains were all obtained from the same sample, sequenced in a study of cytomegalovirus exposure and HLA in healthy donors. The PCR ran on 60 Vbeta and 13 Jbeta primers. Assay: immunoSEQ multiplex PCR; the TCRdb copy retains only in-frame clones and omits some. This table has 180,000 or so clones, around four fifths appearing once. The specimen was PBMCs. The receptors stem from a man younger than 35 in good health and CMV-seronegative.

This chain joins TRBV7-2 and TRBJ1-5; D possibly corresponds to TRBD1 (5 bases). The length of the CDR3 is 13 residues. In germline, CDR1 is SGHTA, CDR2 FQGNSA. Trimming pared 5 bases from V and 7 bases from J, leaving 12 bases between. Here the CDR3 reads CASSDSGVQPQHF. Written as DNA, the CDR3 is TGTGCCAGCAGCGATTCGGGGGTGCAGCCCCAGCATTTT.

The gene calls are TRBV29-1 and TRBJ2-2, with TRBD2 as a possible D gene (6 bases). Germline CDR1 reads SQVTM; CDR2 reads ANQGSEA. V was shortened by 4 bases and J by 5 bases, with 11 bases between the two germline ends. The CDR3 sequence is 13 residues long. CDR3: CSVAPGGTGELFF. For the CDR3, the DNA is TGCAGCGTTGCACCCGGGGGTACCGGGGAGCTGTTTTTT.

The chain carries TRBV4-3 and TRBJ2-1; 8 bases fit TRBD2. The CDR3 sequence is 15 residues long. The trim removed 0 bases at V and 9 bases at J, leaving 7 bases unmatched. Looked up from germline, CDR1 is LGHNA and CDR2 is YSLEER. CDR3 in amino acids: CASSQDPGGLGEQFF. DNA for the CDR3: TGCGCCAGCAGCCAAGATCCGGGGGGGCTTGGTGAGCAGTTCTTC.

This clone was detected a few times. The chain couples TRBV6-1 to TRBJ1-2, with D perhaps TRBD1 (6 bases). The V gene's germline CDR1 is MNHNS and CDR2 SASEGT. The CDR3 sequence is 14 residues long. Trimming removed 5 bases from V and 6 bases from J, with 16 bases in between. As DNA, the CDR3 is TGTGCCAGCAGTTGGAGAGGGGGGGGCAATGGCTACACCTTC. Translating it yields CASSWRGGGNGYTF.

The chain has TRBV11-1 and TRBJ2-3; 10 nucleotides agree with TRBD2. The CDR3 is made up of 17 amino acids. The germline V gene encodes CDR1 SGHAT and CDR2 FQDESV (reference sequence). Trimming at V came to 0 bases and at J to 8 bases, leaving 11 bases not matched to a gene. CDR3 nucleotide sequence: TGTGCCAGCAGCTTAGCGCCTAGCGGGGGCCCGTCTCGTACGCAGTATTTT. Encoded protein: CASSLAPSGGPSRTQYF.